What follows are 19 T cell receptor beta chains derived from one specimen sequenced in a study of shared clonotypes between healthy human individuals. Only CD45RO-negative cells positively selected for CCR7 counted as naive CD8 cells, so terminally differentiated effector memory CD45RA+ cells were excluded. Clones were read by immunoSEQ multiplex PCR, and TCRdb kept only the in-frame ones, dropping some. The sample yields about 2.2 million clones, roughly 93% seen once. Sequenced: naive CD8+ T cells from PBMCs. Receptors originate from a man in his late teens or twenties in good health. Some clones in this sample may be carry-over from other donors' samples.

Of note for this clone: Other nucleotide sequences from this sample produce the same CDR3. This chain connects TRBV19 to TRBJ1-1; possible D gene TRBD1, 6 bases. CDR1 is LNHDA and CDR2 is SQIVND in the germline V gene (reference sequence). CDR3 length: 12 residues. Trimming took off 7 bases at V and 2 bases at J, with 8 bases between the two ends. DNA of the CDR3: TGTGCCAGTAAACAGGGTAACACTGAAGCTTTCTTT. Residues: CASKQGNTEAFF.

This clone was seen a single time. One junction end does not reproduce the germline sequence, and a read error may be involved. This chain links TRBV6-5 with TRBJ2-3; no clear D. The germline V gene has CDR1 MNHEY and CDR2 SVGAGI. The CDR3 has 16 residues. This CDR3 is CASRYLPRNPGDTQYF. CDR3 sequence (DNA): TGTGCCAGCAGATACTTACCTAGGAATCCCGGAGATACGCAGTATTTT.

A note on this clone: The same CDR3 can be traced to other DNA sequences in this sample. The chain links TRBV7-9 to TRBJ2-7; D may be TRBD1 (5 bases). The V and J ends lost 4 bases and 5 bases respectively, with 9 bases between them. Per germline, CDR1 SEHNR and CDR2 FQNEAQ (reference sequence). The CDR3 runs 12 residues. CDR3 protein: CASSSRVNEQYF. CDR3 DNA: TGTGCCAGCAGCTCCAGGGTAAACGAGCAGTACTTC.

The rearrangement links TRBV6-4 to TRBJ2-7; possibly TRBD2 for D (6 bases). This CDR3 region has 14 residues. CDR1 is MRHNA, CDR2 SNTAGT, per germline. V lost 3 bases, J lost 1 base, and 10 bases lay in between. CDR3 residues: CASSELADSYEQYF. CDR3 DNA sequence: TGTGCCAGCAGTGAATTAGCGGATTCCTACGAGCAGTACTTC.

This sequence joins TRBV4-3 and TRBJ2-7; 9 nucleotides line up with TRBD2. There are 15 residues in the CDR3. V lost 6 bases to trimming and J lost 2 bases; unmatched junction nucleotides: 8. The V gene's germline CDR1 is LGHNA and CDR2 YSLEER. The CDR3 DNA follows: TGCGCCAGCAGTCCCGGACTAGCGACCCCCTACGAGCAGTACTTC. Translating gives CASSPGLATPYEQYF.

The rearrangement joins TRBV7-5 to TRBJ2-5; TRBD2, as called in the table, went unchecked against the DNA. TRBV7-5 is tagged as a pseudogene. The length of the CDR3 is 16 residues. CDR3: CARSLAGSGRQETQYF. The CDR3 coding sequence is TGTGCCAGAAGCTTAGCTGGTAGCGGGAGACAAGAGACCCAGTACTTC.

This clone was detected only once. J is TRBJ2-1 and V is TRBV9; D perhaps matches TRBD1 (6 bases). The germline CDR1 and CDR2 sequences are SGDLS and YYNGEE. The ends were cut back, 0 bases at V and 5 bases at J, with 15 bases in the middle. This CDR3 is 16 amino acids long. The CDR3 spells CASSVEAGVGDNEQFF. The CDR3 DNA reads TGTGCCAGCAGCGTAGAGGCAGGGGTGGGGGACAATGAGCAGTTCTTC.

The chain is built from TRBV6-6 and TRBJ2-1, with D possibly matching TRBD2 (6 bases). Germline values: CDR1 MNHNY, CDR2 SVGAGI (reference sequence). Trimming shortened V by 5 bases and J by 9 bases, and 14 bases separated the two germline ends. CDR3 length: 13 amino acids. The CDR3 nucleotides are TGTGCCAGCAGTGTTCTGGGGGGTACTGAGCAGTTCTTC. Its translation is CASSVLGGTEQFF.

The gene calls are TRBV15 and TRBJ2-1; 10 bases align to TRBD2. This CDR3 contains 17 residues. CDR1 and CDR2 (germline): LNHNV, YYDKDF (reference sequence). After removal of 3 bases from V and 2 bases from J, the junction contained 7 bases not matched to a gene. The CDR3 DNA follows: TGTGCCACCAGCAGGTTGCCTCTAGCGGGGGCCTACAATGAGCAGTTCTTC. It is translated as CATSRLPLAGAYNEQFF.

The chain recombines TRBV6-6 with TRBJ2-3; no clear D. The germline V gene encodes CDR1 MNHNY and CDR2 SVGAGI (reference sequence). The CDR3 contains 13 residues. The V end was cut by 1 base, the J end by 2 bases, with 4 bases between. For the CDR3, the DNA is TGTGCCAGCAGTTACTTCTTCACAGATACGCAGTATTTT. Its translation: CASSYFFTDTQYF.

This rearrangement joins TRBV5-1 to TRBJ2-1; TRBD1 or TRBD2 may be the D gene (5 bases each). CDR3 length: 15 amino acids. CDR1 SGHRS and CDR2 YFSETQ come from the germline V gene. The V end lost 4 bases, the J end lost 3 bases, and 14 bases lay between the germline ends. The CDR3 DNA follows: TGCGCCAGCAGCGCCCGGGACGGGGTCTACAATGAGCAGTTCTTC. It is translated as CASSARDGVYNEQFF.

The CDR3 DNA reads as TGTGCCAGCAGCGTCCAGGGGTCTAGCACAGATACGCAGTATTTT. Its translation: CASSVQGSSTDTQYF. The chain has TRBV9 and TRBJ2-3; a possible D gene is TRBD1 (6 bases). The germline V gene has CDR1 SGDLS and CDR2 YYNGEE. The CDR3 is made up of 15 amino acids. V was shortened by 2 bases and J by 0 bases, with 10 bases between the two germline ends.

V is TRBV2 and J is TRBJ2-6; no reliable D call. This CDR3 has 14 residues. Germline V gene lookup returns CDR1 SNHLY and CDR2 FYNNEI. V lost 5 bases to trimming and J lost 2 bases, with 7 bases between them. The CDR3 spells CASSWVTGANVLTF. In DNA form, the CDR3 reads TGTGCCAGCAGTTGGGTAACTGGGGCCAACGTCCTGACTTTC.

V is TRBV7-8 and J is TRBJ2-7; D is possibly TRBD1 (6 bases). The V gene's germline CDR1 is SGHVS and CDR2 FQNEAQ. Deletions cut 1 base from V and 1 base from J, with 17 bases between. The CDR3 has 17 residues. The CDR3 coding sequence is TGTGCCAGCAGCTTAGTAGTGTACAAGGGGGTTTCCTACGAGCAGTACTTC. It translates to CASSLVVYKGVSYEQYF.

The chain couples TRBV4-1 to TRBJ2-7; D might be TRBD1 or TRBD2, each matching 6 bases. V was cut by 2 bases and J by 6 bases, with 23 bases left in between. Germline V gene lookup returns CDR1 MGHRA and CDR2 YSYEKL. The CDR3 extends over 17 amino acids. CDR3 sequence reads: CASSQLRDINGGPEQYF. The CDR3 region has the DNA TGCGCCAGCAGCCAACTACGGGACATAAATGGAGGGCCCGAGCAGTACTTC.

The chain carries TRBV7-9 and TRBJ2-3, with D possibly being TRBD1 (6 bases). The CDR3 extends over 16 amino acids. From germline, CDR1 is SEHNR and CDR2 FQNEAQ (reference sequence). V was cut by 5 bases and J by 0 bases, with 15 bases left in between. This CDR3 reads CASSPLTGPSTDTQYF. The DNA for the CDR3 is TGTGCCAGCAGCCCACTGACAGGACCCAGCACAGATACGCAGTATTTT.

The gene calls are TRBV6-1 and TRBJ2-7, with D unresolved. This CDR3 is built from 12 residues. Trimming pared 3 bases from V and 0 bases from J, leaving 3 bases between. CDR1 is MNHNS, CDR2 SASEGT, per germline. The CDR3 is CASSDASYEQYF. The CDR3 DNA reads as TGTGCCAGCAGTGACGCCTCCTACGAGCAGTACTTC.

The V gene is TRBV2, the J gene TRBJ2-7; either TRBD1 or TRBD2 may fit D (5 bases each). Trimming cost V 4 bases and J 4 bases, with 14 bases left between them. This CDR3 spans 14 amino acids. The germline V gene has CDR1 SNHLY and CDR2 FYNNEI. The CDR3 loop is CASSGWQGGYEQYF. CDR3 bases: TGTGCCAGCAGTGGGTGGCAGGGCGGGTACGAGCAGTACTTC.

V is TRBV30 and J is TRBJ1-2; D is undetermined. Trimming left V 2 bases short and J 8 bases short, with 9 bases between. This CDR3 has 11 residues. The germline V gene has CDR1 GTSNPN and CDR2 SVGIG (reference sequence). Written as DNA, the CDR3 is TGTGCCTGGAGTCGGAGCTTGGGCTACACCTTC. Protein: CAWSRSLGYTF.